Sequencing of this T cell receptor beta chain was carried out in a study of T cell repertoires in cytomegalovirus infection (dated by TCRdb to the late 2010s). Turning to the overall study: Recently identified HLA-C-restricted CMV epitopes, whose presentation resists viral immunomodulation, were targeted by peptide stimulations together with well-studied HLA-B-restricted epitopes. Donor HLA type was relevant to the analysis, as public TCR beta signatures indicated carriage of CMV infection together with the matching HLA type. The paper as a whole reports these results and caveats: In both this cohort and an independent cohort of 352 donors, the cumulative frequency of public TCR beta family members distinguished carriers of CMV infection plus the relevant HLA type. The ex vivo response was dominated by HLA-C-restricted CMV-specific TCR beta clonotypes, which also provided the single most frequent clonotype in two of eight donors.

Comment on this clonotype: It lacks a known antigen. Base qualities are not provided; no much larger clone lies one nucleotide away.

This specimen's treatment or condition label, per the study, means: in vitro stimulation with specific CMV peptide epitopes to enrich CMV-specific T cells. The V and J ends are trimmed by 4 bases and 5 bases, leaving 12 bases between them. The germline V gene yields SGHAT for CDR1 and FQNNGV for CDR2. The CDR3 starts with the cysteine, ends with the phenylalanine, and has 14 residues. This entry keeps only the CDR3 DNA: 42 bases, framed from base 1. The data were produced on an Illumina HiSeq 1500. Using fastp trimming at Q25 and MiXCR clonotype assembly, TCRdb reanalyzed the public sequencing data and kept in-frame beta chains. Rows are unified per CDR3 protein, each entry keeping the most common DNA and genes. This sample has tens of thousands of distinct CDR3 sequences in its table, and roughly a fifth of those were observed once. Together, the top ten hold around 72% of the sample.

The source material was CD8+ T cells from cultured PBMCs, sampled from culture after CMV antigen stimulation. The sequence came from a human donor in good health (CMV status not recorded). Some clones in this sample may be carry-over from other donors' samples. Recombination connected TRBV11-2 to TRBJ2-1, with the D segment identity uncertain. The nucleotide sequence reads TGTGCCAGCAGCTGGGTGGGGTTTAACAATGAGCAGTTCTTC. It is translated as CASSWVGFNNEQFF.